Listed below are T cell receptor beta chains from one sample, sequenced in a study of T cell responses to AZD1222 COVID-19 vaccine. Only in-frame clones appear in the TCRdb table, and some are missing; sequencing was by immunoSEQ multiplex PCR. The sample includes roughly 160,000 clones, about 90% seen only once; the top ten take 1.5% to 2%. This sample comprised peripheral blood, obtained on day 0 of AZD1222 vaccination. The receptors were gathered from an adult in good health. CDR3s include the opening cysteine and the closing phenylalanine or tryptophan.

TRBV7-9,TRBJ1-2,CASSYDRDDGYTF
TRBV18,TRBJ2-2,CASSHMDASAGELFF
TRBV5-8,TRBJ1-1,CASTTTMNTEAFF
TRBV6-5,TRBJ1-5,CASRRLSNQPQHF
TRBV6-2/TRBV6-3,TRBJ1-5,CASSYSLKGNQPQHF
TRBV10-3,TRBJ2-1,CAISVTGLAGGGEQFF
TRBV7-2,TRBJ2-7,CASSLEAGREQYF
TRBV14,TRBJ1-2,CASSPTGQGNYGYIF
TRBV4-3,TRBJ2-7,CASSVETGQWEQYF
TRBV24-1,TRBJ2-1,CATSDLNGGAVVNEQFF
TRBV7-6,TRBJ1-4,CASSLVASASNEKLFF
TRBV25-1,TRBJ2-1,CASSDWAGNEQFF
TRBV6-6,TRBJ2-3,CASSYSGEGSTDTQYF
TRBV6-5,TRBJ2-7,CASARQSSYEQYF
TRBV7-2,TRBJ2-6,CASTLRDVGSGANVLTF
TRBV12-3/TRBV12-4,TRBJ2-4,CASSGQGSNIQYF
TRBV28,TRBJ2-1,CASSSTLIAGEEFF
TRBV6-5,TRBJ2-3,CASSMQGRITDTQYF
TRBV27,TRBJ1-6,CASSFRGTNSPLHF
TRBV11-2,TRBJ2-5,CASSLDRGGQETQYF
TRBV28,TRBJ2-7,CASSLQAPYEQYF
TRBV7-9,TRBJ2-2,CASSRGLAGSVGELFF
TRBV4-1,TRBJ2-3,CASSPGTTDTQYF
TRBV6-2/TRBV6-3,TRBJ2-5,CASSYSGQTQYF
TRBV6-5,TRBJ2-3,CASSYRPGTDTQYF
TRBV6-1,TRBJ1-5,CASSQGQGNQPQHF
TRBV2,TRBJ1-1,CASSGTGGTEAFF
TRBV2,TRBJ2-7,CASKEQGPSGEQYF
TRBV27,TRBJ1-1,CASSVQGLQNTEAFF
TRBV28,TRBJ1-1,CASSLNHLPTEAFF
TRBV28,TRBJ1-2,CASIGGGGGYTF
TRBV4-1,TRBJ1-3,CASSQPTASSGNTIYF
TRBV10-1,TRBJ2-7,CASSVGPGYEQYF
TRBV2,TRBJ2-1,CASTPTGPEVSHEQFF
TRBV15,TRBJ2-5,CATSISLTGRETQYF
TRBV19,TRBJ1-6,CASSSRDRVNPRLHF
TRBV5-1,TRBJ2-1,CASSLATSGFQFF
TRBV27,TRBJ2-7,CASSSRDSYEQYF
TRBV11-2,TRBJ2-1,CASSPLEFGNNEQFF
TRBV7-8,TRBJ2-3,CASSTRRGSDTQYF
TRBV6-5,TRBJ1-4,CASTPTGTGNEKLFF
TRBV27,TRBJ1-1,CASSLSVPGGTEAFF
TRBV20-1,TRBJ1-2,CSASPAVGGGYGYTF
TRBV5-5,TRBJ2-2,CASRPGPLSTGELFF
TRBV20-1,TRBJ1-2,CSASDHRDYGYTF
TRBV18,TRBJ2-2,CASSPQGVNTGELFF
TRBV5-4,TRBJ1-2,CASSYDPGTGYGYTF
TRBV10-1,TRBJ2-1,CASSSDRRYNEQFF
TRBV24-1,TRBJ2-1,CATSARKHEQFF
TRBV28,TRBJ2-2,CASSEQGASGELFF
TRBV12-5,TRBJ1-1,CASGLGSEAFF
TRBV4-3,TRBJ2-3,CASSQETGAVGTQYF
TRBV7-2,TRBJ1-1,CASSVSRLGTEAFF
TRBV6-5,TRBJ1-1,CASLTDMNTEAFF